A single sample gave rise to the 26 T cell receptor beta chains below, sequenced in a study of T cell responses to AZD1222 COVID-19 vaccine. The protocol was immunoSEQ multiplex PCR, while the TCRdb copy is restricted to in-frame clones and leaves out a portion. The sample holds under 35,000 clones, approximately 90% seen once. The material sequenced was peripheral blood, taken 28 days after the second AZD1222 dose. The receptors shown here come from an adult who received the AZD1222 COVID-19 vaccine.

This clone was picked up one time. This chain links TRBV6-6 with TRBJ2-1; the D is unclear. V shed 10 bases and J shed 6 bases, with 13 bases lying between them. This CDR3 region has 12 residues. CDR1 MNHNY and CDR2 SVGAGI come from the germline V gene (reference sequence). As DNA, the CDR3 is TGTGCCATCAGAACCCCTGGCAATGAGCAGTTCTTC. It codes for CAIRTPGNEQFF.

V gene TRBV6-5 combines with J gene TRBJ2-7, with D perhaps TRBD1 or TRBD2 (5 bases each). Germline loops: CDR1 MNHEY, CDR2 SVGAGI. The CDR3 extends over 14 amino acids. V lost 6 bases to trimming and J lost 0 bases, with 12 bases between them. The CDR3 is CASSRDGRSYEQYF. The CDR3, as DNA: TGTGCCAGCAGCCGGGACGGGCGCTCCTACGAGCAGTACTTC.

This chain connects TRBV4-2 to TRBJ2-6; a possible D gene is TRBD2 (5 bases). V lost 3 bases, J lost 4 bases, and 10 bases lay in between. The CDR3 runs 15 residues. In germline, CDR1 is LGHNA, CDR2 YNFKEQ. The CDR3 is CASSHPGSGANVLTF. CDR3 in DNA: TGTGCCAGCAGCCATCCTGGGAGCGGGGCCAACGTCCTGACTTTC.

Written as DNA, the CDR3 is TGTGCCAGCAGTTTACGACAGGGTGAAGCTTTCTTT. Translation gives CASSLRQGEAFF. This chain joins TRBV28 and TRBJ1-1; TRBD1 agrees at 7 bases. The CDR3 sequence is 12 residues long. Germline V lookup: CDR1 MDHEN, CDR2 SYDVKM. V was pared by 2 bases and J by 7 bases, with 1 base of the junction left unmatched.

The chain carries TRBV19 and TRBJ1-1; 9 bases line up with TRBD1. The V gene's germline CDR1 is LNHDA and CDR2 SQIVND (reference sequence). Losses at the gene ends were 6 bases for V and 3 bases for J; bases not matched to a gene: 2. The CDR3 length is 13 residues. The CDR3 loop reads CASSRDRDTEAFF. The DNA for the CDR3 is TGTGCCAGTAGCCGGGACAGGGACACTGAAGCTTTCTTT.

CDR3 bases: TGCGCCAGCAGCCAAGAGGACAGATTCACCACAGATACGCAGTATTTT. Residues: CASSQEDRFTTDTQYF. V gene TRBV4-1 combines with J gene TRBJ2-3; D perhaps matches TRBD1 (6 bases). The germline CDR1 and CDR2 sequences are MGHRA and YSYEKL. V shed 0 bases and J shed 2 bases, with 12 bases lying between them. The CDR3 runs 16 residues.

The genes are TRBV5-1 and TRBJ1-4, with a tentative D call TRBD1 (5 bases). CDR1 is SGHRS and CDR2 is YFSETQ in the germline V gene. This CDR3 contains 14 residues. The V end was cut by 3 bases, the J end by 7 bases, with 13 bases between. In DNA, the CDR3 is TGCGCCAGCAGCTGGGACGTTCGGCGTGAAAAACTGTTTTTT. Amino acid sequence: CASSWDVRREKLFF. Based on the CDR3 plus reference TRBV5-1 and TRBJ1-4, the full variable domain is KAGVTQTPRYLIKTRGQQVTLSCSPISGHRSVSWYQQTPGQGLQFLFEYFSETQRNKGNFPGRFSGRQFSNSRSEMNVSTLELGDSALYLCASSWDVRREKLFFGSGTQLSVL.

This clone was detected a few times. The V gene is TRBV9, the J gene TRBJ1-2; a weak D match, TRBD1 (6 bases). The germline V and J ends were trimmed by 3 bases and 14 bases, with 23 bases remaining between them. Germline V gene lookup returns CDR1 SGDLS and CDR2 YYNGEE. The CDR3 spans 14 residues. The CDR3 DNA reads TGTGCCAGCAGCGCCTCAAAGGCTTTGGGGGCGGAGACCTTC. This gives the protein CASSASKALGAETF. The full variable domain, its missing parts supplied by reference TRBV9 and TRBJ1-2, is DSGVTQTPKHLITATGQRVTLRCSPRSGDLSVYWYQQSLDQGLQFLIQYYNGEERAKGNILERFSAQQFPDLHSELNLSSLELGDSALYFCASSASKALGAETFGSGTRLTVV.

This chain uses TRBV4-3 with TRBJ2-7; D ambiguous. This CDR3 has 16 residues. Germline V CDR1 and CDR2: LGHNA, YSLEER. Trimming took off 0 bases at V and 2 bases at J, with 14 bases between the two ends. CDR3 coding DNA: TGCGCCAGCAGCCAAGATTGGGCAGGAACCCCCTACGAGCAGTACTTC. It is translated as CASSQDWAGTPYEQYF.

The rearrangement links TRBV7-3 to TRBJ2-3; D may match TRBD1 or TRBD2 (5 bases each). The CDR3 totals 13 residues. Deletions cut 3 bases from V and 2 bases from J, with 6 bases between. Germline V gene data show CDR1 as SGHTA and CDR2 as FQGTGA. This CDR3 reads CASSLGVTDTQYF. The CDR3, as DNA: TGTGCCAGCAGCTTGGGGGTCACAGATACGCAGTATTTT.

J is TRBJ2-3 and V is TRBV10-3; D may correspond to TRBD1 or TRBD2 (5 bases each). Between the trimmed V and J ends, which lost 0 bases and 5 bases, there was a span of 15 bases. The germline CDR1 and CDR2 sequences are ENHRY and SYGVKD. The CDR3 has 16 amino acids. The CDR3 loop reads CAISESRGPHGDTQYF. The CDR3 DNA reads TGTGCCATCAGTGAGTCGAGGGGACCGCATGGAGATACGCAGTATTTT.

The sample holds one count of this clone. The chain has TRBV19 and TRBJ2-7; D call uncertain. Trimming removed 3 bases from V and 0 bases from J, with 18 bases in between. The CDR3 consists of 17 residues. CDR1 LNHDA and CDR2 SQIVND come from the germline V gene (reference sequence). The CDR3 spells CASSISVQHWSSYEQYF. In nucleotides, the CDR3 is TGTGCCAGTAGTATTTCCGTTCAGCATTGGAGCTCCTACGAGCAGTACTTC.

This clone was observed once. The V gene is TRBV6-1, the J gene TRBJ2-7; D not resolved. Germline V lookup: CDR1 MNHNS, CDR2 SASEGT. The CDR3 is 14 amino acids. V lost 1 base and J lost 2, with 9 bases in between. The CDR3, as DNA: TGTGCCAGCAGTGAAGTGGACGCCACCTACGAGCAGTACTTC. It codes for CASSEVDATYEQYF.

DNA of the CDR3: TGCGCCAGCAGCCAAGTGTTCCGGTCAAGGGAAGGAGAGACCCAGTACTTC. Its protein product is CASSQVFRSREGETQYF. The chain links TRBV4-1 to TRBJ2-5; unclear D gene. V was trimmed by 1 base and J by 4 bases, leaving 19 bases between them. Germline V lookup: CDR1 MGHRA, CDR2 YSYEKL. This CDR3 spans 17 amino acids.

The chain uses TRBV7-6 and TRBJ2-1, with no clear D. Between the trimmed V and J ends, which lost 5 bases and 4 bases, there was a span of 9 bases. CDR3 length equals 13 residues. CDR1 is SGHVS and CDR2 is FNYEAQ in the germline V gene. The CDR3 protein is CASSLTKYNEQFF. The CDR3 DNA reads TGTGCCAGCAGCCTTACCAAGTACAATGAGCAGTTCTTC. The whole variable domain, remainder taken from reference TRBV7-6 and TRBJ2-1, is GAGVSQSPRYKVTKRGQDVALRCDPISGHVSLYWYRQALGQGPEFLTYFNYEAQQDKSGLPNDRFSAERPEGSISTLTIQRTEQRDSAMYRCASSLTKYNEQFFGPGTRLTVL.

The rearrangement uses TRBV13 and TRBJ1-3; no definite D call. The CDR3 totals 12 residues. The germline V gene encodes CDR1 PRHDT and CDR2 FYEKMQ (reference sequence). V lost 6 bases and J 8 bases, leaving 11 bases between the germline ends. CDR3 protein: CASSPDQDTIYF. CDR3 in DNA: TGTGCCAGCAGTCCAGACCAAGACACCATATATTTT.

This CDR3 reads CAISQEKNTEAFF. CDR3 bases: TGTGCCATCAGTCAGGAAAAGAACACTGAAGCTTTCTTT. The chain is built from TRBV10-3 and TRBJ1-1, with unresolved D. V gave up 5 bases and J gave up 1 base, with 8 bases separating them. Germline V gives CDR1 ENHRY, CDR2 SYGVKD. The CDR3 extends over 13 amino acids.

This chain joins TRBV9 and TRBJ1-6; TRBD1 agrees at 7 bases. Germline CDR1 and CDR2: SGDLS and YYNGEE. The CDR3 extends over 14 amino acids. Trimming at V came to 2 bases and at J to 7 bases, leaving 3 bases not matched to a gene. In DNA form, the CDR3 reads TGTGCCAGCAGCGTTTCGACAGGGAATTCACCCCTCCACTTT. Translating gives CASSVSTGNSPLHF.

The chain has TRBV20-1 and TRBJ2-7; D gene unclear. CDR1 and CDR2 (germline): DFQATT, SNEGSKA (reference sequence). The V and J ends lost 3 bases and 0 bases respectively, with 15 bases between them. This CDR3 region has 15 residues. The CDR3 sequence is CSASDPTRSSYEQYF. The CDR3 DNA reads TGCAGTGCTAGTGACCCCACGAGGAGCTCCTACGAGCAGTACTTC.

The V gene is TRBV11-1, the J gene TRBJ2-1; D unclear. Per the germline V gene, CDR1 is SGHAT and CDR2 is FQDESV (reference sequence). V was trimmed by 1 base and J by 0 bases, leaving 7 bases between them. This CDR3 spans 15 amino acids. The CDR3 protein is CASSLEVSSYNEQFF. In nucleotides, the CDR3 is TGTGCCAGCAGCTTAGAGGTTAGCTCCTACAATGAGCAGTTCTTC.

This chain joins TRBV19 and TRBJ1-4; D may be TRBD1 (5 bases). Germline CDR1 reads LNHDA; CDR2 reads SQIVND (reference sequence). V was trimmed by 10 bases and J by 15 bases, leaving 18 bases between them. CDR3 length equals 11 residues. The CDR3 is CAIRMGLEVFF. The CDR3 coding sequence is TGTGCCATTAGGATGGGGCTAGAGGTGTTTTTT. The whole variable domain, filled in from reference TRBV19 and TRBJ1-4, reads DGGITQSPKYLFRKEGQNVTLSCEQNLNHDAMYWYRQDPGQGLRLIYYSQIVNDFQKGDIAEGYSVSREKKESFPLTVTSAQKNPTAFYLCAIRMGLEVFFGSGTQLSVL.

This clone appeared a single time. The rearrangement joins TRBV10-3 to TRBJ1-2; TRBD1 might be the D (6 bases). Germline CDR1 ENHRY, CDR2 SYGVKD. This CDR3 is built from 14 residues. V was pared by 0 bases and J by 4 bases, with 9 bases between. The CDR3 reads CAISESGQRYGYTF. For the CDR3, the DNA is TGTGCCATCAGTGAGTCCGGACAGCGCTATGGCTACACCTTC.

The chain links TRBV4-2 to TRBJ1-1; maybe TRBD1 (6 bases). Per germline, CDR1 LGHNA and CDR2 YNFKEQ. The CDR3 covers 14 residues. Trimming took 0 bases from V and 4 from J, leaving 9 bases between them. CDR3 sequence: CASSQDQGSTEAFF. Here the CDR3 DNA reads TGTGCCAGCAGCCAAGATCAGGGGAGCACTGAAGCTTTCTTT.

The chain recombines TRBV19 with TRBJ2-2; 8 nucleotides align to TRBD2. This CDR3 is built from 15 residues. V lost 5 bases to trimming and J lost 1 base; unmatched junction nucleotides: 3. Germline V gene data show CDR1 as LNHDA and CDR2 as SQIVND (reference sequence). The CDR3 bases are TGTGCCAGTAGTCGGACTAGCATGAACACCGGGGAGCTGTTTTTT. It encodes CASSRTSMNTGELFF.

This sequence joins TRBV25-1 and TRBJ1-2, with D perhaps TRBD1 (5 bases). Deletions cut 7 bases from V and 0 bases from J, with 12 bases between. The CDR3 contains 14 residues. Germline V gene sequence: CDR1 MGHDK, CDR2 SYGVNS. CDR3 amino acids: CASTRGGSNYGYTF. CDR3 DNA sequence: TGTGCCAGCACCCGGGGGGGTTCTAACTATGGCTACACCTTC.

The genes are TRBV4-3 and TRBJ1-4; D not certain. Germline loops: CDR1 LGHNA, CDR2 YSLEER. The CDR3 consists of 17 residues. Trimming pared 2 bases from V and 8 bases from J, leaving 21 bases between. This CDR3 reads CASSQYWLRQNKEKLFF. CDR3 DNA sequence: TGCGCCAGCAGCCAATATTGGCTCCGGCAGAACAAGGAAAAACTGTTTTTT.